This T cell receptor beta chain was observed in a study of lymphopenia after photon versus proton radiotherapy. The study, taken as a whole, reports: Photon-treated patients lost naive T cells and TCR diversity; proton-treated stayed stable. Survival link was tested only in deceased patients; proton benefit remains a possibility. After the lymphocyte nadir, photon-treated repertoires showed oligoclonal expansion, especially of CD8+ Temra cells. A bigger post-nadir fall in TCR diversity correlated inversely with survival time in deceased patients.

Comments on this clone: Its target is not known.

Germline CDR1 and CDR2: MNHEY and SMNVEV (reference sequence). The V segment lost 2 bases and the J segment 3 bases; nucleotides outside the gene matches: 7. CDR3 length: 17 residues. Profiled with immunoSEQ multiplex PCR; TCRdb holds only in-frame clones, not every one. The data show over 25,000 clones, roughly 90% seen once. The sample consisted of peripheral blood, taken from a patient treated with photon-based radiotherapy. The origin of this receptor is a woman in her 50s with pancreatic cancer. V usage is TRBV27 and J usage is TRBJ2-1; 10 nucleotides agree with TRBD1. As DNA, the CDR3 is TGTGCCAGCAGTTTACGGGGGGGGACAGGGGTCTACAATGAGCAGTTCTTC. Protein: CASSLRGGTGVYNEQFF.